The 4 T cell receptor beta chains reported below all come from one sample, sequenced in a study of blood T cells in healthy people across ages (dated by TCRdb to the mid-2010s). Receptor amplification or capture employed 5' RACE. The listed sequencing device is Illumina HiSeq 2500. The second PCR ran for roughly 7 to 12 cycles and used a J-beta primer mix along with a sample-barcoded 5' primer. TCRdb trimmed public reads at Q25 via fastp, called clones via MiXCR and kept in-frame beta chains. Entries are consolidated by CDR3 protein sequence, retaining the most common genes and DNA. The sample profile shows about 1.5 million distinct CDR3 sequences; approximately 43% of them were found once. The biggest ten clones account for over 3.5% of the sample. The sequenced material came from blood. Receptor source: a woman aged 18-29 years in good health.

This chain joins TRBV25-1 and TRBJ1-1; tentatively, D is TRBD1 (5 bases). Germline CDR1 MGHDK, CDR2 SYGVNS. This CDR3 comprises 15 residues. V lost 4 bases and J 6 bases, leaving 18 bases between the germline ends. CDR3 nucleotide sequence: TGTGCCAGCAGTGTCACCGGGGGGAGATTGTCTGAAGCTTTCTTT. Protein: CASSVTGGRLSEAFF.

J is TRBJ2-3 and V is TRBV6-5; 8 positions agree with TRBD2. Trimming cost V 3 bases and J 2 bases; bases outside gene matches: 16. Germline V gene sequence: CDR1 MNHEY, CDR2 SVGAGI. CDR3 length: 19 amino acids. As DNA, the CDR3 is TGTGCCAGCAGTTATAGACTAGCGCGGAAAAACGATAACACAGATACGCAGTATTTT. Amino acids: CASSYRLARKNDNTDTQYF.

For this clonotype: With a much larger clone just one base away, this may be a read error. The chain has TRBV6-1 and TRBJ2-7, with 9 bases fitting TRBD1. Per the germline V gene, CDR1 is MNHNS and CDR2 is SASEGT. V lost 5 bases to trimming and J lost 3 bases; unmatched junction nucleotides: 5. The length of the CDR3 is 14 residues. CDR3: CASSFRDRVYEQYF. For the CDR3, the DNA is TGTGCCAGCAGTTTCCGGGACAGGGTCTACGAGCAGTACTTC.

About this clonotype: One end of the junction varies from germline; a read error may be responsible. The gene calls are TRBV7-7 and TRBJ2-1; a weak D match, TRBD1 (6 bases). Germline CDR1 is SSHAT and CDR2 is FNYEAQ (reference sequence). The CDR3 is 13 amino acids. Here the CDR3 reads CASSSQGLGEQFF. CDR3 nucleotides: TGTGCTAGCAGCTCCCAGGGGTTGGGAGAGCAGTTCTTC.